The clone carrying this TCR beta chain has a single count. The method was immunoSEQ multiplex PCR; TCRdb's version includes in-frame clones alone and lacks a portion of them. The sample lists approximately 110,000 clones, approximately 70% seen once, with less than 6.5% in the top ten. This specimen comes from a study of blood T cell repertoires in COVID-19. Trimming removed 0 bases at V and 2 bases at J, with 7 bases between. Germline assignment: CDR1 SGHTA and CDR2 FQGNSA. CDR3 length equals 14 residues. The sample was peripheral blood. The rearrangement links TRBV7-2 to TRBJ1-1; D is ambiguous. The clonotype originates from a man aged 80 or over with acute or convalescent COVID-19. The CDR3: CASSLASTNTEAFF. Here the CDR3 DNA reads TGTGCCAGCAGCTTAGCTAGCACCAACACTGAAGCTTTCTTT.